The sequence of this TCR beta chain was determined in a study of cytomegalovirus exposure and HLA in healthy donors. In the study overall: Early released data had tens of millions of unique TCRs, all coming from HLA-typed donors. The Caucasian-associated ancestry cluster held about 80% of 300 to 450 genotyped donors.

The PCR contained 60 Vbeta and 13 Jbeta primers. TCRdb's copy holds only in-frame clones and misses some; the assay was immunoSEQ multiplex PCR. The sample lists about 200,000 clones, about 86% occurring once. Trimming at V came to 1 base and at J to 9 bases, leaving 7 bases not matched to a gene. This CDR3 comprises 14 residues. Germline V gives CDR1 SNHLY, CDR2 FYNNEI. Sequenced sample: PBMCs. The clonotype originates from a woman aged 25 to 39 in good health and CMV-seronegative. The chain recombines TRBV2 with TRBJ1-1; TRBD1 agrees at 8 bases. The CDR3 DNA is TGTGCCAGCAGTGAAGACAGGGGGAGGGAAAAAGCTTTCTTT. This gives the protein CASSEDRGREKAFF. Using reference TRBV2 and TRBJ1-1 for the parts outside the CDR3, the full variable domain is EPEVTQTPSHQVTQMGQEVILRCVPISNHLYFYWYRQILGQKVEFLVSFYNNEISEKSEIFDDQFSVERPDGSNFTLKIRSTKLEDSAMYFCASSEDRGREKAFFGQGTRLTVV.